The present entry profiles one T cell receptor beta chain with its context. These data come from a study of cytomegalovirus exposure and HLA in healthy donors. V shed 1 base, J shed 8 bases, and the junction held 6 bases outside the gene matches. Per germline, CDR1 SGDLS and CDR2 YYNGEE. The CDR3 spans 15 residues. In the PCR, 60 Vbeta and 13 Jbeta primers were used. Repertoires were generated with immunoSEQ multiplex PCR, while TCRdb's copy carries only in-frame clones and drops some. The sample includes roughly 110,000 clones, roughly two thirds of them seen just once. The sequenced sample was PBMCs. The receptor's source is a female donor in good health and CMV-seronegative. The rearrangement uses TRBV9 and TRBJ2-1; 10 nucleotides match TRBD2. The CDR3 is CASSVKSGRGDEQFF. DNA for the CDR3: TGTGCCAGCAGCGTAAAAAGCGGGAGGGGTGATGAGCAGTTCTTC.